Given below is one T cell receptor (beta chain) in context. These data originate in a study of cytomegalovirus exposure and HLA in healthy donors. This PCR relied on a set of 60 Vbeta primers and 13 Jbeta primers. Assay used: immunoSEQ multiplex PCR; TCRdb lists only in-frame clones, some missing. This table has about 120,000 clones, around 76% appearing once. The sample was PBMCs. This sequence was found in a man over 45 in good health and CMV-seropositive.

CDR3 in DNA: TGTGCCAGCAGTCCTGGGCACCACGAGCAGTACTTC. It specifies CASSPGHHEQYF. The V and J genes are TRBV25-1 and TRBJ2-7; no clear D gene. Trimming took off 5 bases at V and 5 bases at J, with 10 bases between the two ends. The germline CDR1 and CDR2 sequences are MGHDK and SYGVNS. CDR3 length: 12 residues.